This T cell receptor beta chain is drawn from a study of patients and donors after allogeneic stem cell transplantation. V shed 5 bases and J 3 bases; nucleotides not matched to a gene: 6. This CDR3 has 15 residues. CDR1 is SGHAT and CDR2 is FQNNGV in the germline V gene. TCRdb processed the RT-PCR reads anew with MiXCR; each CDR3 protein has one entry. Here the sample spans 800,000 to 1,000,000 distinct CDR3 sequences, approximately 18% being singletons. The chain joins TRBV11-2 to TRBJ2-7, with 11 bases lining up with TRBD2. This clonotype originated in a human donor who was either an allogeneic HSCT recipient or a stem cell or donor lymphocyte infusion donor (not recorded which). It is not recorded whose cells these are; they may come from a transplant donor. Sequencing was done on a sample of blood, either unsorted or a sorted T cell fraction (not recorded which). CDR3 sequence (DNA): TGTGCCAGCAGCAAACCGGGACTAGCGGTCTACGAGCAGTACTTC. Translating gives CASSKPGLAVYEQYF.